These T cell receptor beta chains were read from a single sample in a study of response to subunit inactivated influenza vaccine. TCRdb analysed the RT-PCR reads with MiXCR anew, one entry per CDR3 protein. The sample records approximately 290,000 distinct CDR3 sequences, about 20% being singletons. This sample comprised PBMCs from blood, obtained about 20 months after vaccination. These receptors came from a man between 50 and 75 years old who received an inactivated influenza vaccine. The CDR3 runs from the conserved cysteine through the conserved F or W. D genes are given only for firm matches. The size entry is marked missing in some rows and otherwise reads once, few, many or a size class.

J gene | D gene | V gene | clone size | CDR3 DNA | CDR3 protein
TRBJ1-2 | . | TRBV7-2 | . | TGTGCCAGCAGACATCCGCAAAACTTAGCTAACTATGGCTACACCTTC | CASRHPQNLANYGYTF
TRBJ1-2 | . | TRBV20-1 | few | TGCAGTGCCGACTCCTACTATGGCTACACCTTC | CSADSYYGYTF
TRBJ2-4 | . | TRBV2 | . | TGTGCCAGCAGTGAATCCCCCCTAGCCAAAAACATTCAGTACTTC | CASSESPLAKNIQYF
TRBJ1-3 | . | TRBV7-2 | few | TGTGCCAGCAGCTTAGCGTCGGCAGCTGGAAACACCATATATTTT | CASSLASAAGNTIYF
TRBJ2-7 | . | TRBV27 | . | TGTGCCAGCAGTTTAATAGTCGGGAGCTCCTACGAGCAGTACTTC | CASSLIVGSSYEQYF
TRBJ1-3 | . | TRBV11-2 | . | TGTGCCAGCAGCTCACCCACGGCTGGAAACACCATATATTTT | CASSSPTAGNTIYF
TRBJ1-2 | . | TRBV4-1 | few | TGCGCCAGCAGCCAGCCCCGGGCAATTACTAACTATGGCTACACCTTC | CASSQPRAITNYGYTF
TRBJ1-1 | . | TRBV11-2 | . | TGTGCCAGCAGCTTAGTGGTCCAGGGAATAACGGCAGTTTTCGACACTGAAGCTTTCTTT | CASSLVVQGITAVFDTEAFF
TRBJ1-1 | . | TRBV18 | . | TGTGCCAGCTCACCTTCGGGACAAGGCACTGAAGCTTTCTTT | CASSPSGQGTEAFF
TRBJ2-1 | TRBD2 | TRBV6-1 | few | TGTGCCAGCAGTCCGGTGAAAGGTGGCGGGGGGTACAATGAGCAGTTCTTC | CASSPVKGGGGYNEQFF
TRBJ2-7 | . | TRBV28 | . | TGTGCCAGCAGGACCACAGGGACCGAGCAGTACTTC | CASRTTGTEQYF
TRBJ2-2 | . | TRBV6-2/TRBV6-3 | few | TGTGCCAGCAGTTACTCGTTAAGTCGGGGGCTGCGGAACACCGGGGAGCTGTTTTTT | CASSYSLSRGLRNTGELFF
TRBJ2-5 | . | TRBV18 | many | TGTGCCAGCAAACGACTAGTCGGGACAAAAGAGACCCAGTACTTC | CASKRLVGTKETQYF
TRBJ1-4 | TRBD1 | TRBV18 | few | TGTGCCAGCTCACTGACAGGGCATCGTGAAAAACTGTTTTTT | CASSLTGHREKLFF
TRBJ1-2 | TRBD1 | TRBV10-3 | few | TGTGCCACCGAGGGACAGTACTATGGCTACACCTTC | CATEGQYYGYTF
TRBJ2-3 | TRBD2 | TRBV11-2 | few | TGTGCCAGCAGCCCCCTTGGACTAGCGGTTTCCACAGATACGCAGTATTTT | CASSPLGLAVSTDTQYF
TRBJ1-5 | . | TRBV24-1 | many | TGTGCCACCAGCCGATACGGGGGGCCCAATCAGCCCCAGCATTTT | CATSRYGGPNQPQHF
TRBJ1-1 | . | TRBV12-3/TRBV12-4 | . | TGTGCCAGCATCCTTTCGGTTACGGGGACTGAAGCTTTCTTT | CASILSVTGTEAFF
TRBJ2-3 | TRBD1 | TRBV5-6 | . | TGTGCCAGCAGCAACGACAGGGCCCAAGATACGCAGTATTTT | CASSNDRAQDTQYF
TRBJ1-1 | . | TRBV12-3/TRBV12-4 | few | TGTGCCAGCAGTTTAGCCAGGTCGCTGAACACTGAAGCTTTCTTT | CASSLARSLNTEAFF
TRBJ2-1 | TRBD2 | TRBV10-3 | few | TGTGCCATTGGGACTAGCGTATACAATGAGCAGTTCTTC | CAIGTSVYNEQFF
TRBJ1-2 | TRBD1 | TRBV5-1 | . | TGCGCCAGCAGCCGCGTCGGGACAGTAGAAGGTGGCTACACCTTC | CASSRVGTVEGGYTF
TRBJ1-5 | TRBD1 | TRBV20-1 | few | TGCAGTGCTAGAGGACAGGGGAATTTTCAGCCCCAGCATTTT | CSARGQGNFQPQHF
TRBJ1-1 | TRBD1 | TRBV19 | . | TGTGCCAGTAGTACTCCCGGGACAGGGTGGAGTGGAACTGAAGCTTTCTTT | CASSTPGTGWSGTEAFF
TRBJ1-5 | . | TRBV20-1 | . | TGCAGTGCTAGAGACTTCCTTCGGGATCAGCCCCAGCATTTT | CSARDFLRDQPQHF
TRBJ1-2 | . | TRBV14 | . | TGTGCCAGCAGCCAAGACGTAGGCAGACCTAACTATGGCTACACCTTC | CASSQDVGRPNYGYTF
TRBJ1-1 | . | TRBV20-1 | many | TGCAGTGCTAGAGAAACAATCGGGAACACTGAAGCTTTCTTT | CSARETIGNTEAFF